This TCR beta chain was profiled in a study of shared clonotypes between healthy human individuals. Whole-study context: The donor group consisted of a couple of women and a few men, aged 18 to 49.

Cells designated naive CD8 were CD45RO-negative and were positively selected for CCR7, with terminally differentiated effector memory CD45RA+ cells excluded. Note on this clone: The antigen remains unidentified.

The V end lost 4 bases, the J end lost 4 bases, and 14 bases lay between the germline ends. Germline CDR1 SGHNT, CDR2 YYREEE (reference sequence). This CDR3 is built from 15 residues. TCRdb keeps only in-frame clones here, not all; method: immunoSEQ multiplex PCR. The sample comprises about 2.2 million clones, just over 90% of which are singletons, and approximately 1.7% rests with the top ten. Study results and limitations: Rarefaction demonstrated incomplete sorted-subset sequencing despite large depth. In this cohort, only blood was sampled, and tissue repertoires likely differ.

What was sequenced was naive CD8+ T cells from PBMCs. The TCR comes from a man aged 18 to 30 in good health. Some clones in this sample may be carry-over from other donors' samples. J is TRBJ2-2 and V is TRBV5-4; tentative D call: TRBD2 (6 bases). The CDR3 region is CASSLTRMGTGELFF. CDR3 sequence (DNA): TGTGCCAGCAGCCTGACTAGGATGGGCACCGGGGAGCTGTTTTTT. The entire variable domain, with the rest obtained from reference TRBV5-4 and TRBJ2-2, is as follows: ETGVTQSPTHLIKTRGQQVTLRCSSQSGHNTVSWYQQALGQGPQFIFQYYREEENGRGNFPPRFSGLQFPNYSSELNVNALELDDSALYLCASSLTRMGTGELFFGEGSRLTVL.